The 2 T cell receptor beta chains below all came from one sample that was sequenced in a study of T cells in Graves' hyperthyroidism and ophthalmopathy. From RNA transcripts, TCR beta CDR3 regions were amplified. The primer set for the first-round RT-PCR of the TCR CDR3 was HTBI. TCRdb ran MiXCR on the multiplex PCR reads and lists one entry per CDR3 protein. The sample has 530,000 or so distinct CDR3 sequences, around 24% seen once. The sample comprised blood. The receptors derive from a woman in her twenties or thirties with Graves' ophthalmopathy.

V is TRBV10-3 and J is TRBJ1-1; D gene uncertain. CDR3 length: 12 amino acids. The ends were cut back, 3 bases at V and 5 bases at J, with 7 bases in the middle. Germline assignment: CDR1 ENHRY and CDR2 SYGVKD. The CDR3 is CAISDLSTEAFF. CDR3 nucleotide sequence: TGTGCCATCAGTGATCTCTCAACTGAAGCTTTCTTT.

There are many counts of this clonotype. The V and J genes are TRBV7-8 and TRBJ1-1; the D is unclear. CDR1 and CDR2 (germline): SGHVS, FQNEAQ. Trimming shortened V by 9 bases and J by 1 base, and 9 bases separated the two germline ends. The CDR3 sequence is 12 residues long. The CDR3 bases are TGTGCCAGTGGAACAAGGAACACTGAAGCTTTCTTT. Its protein is CASGTRNTEAFF.